This T cell receptor (beta chain) was observed in a study of T-cell reconstitution after alpha-beta-depleted transplantation in children. This clonotype came up many times. Its antigen is not known. CDR1 SGHVS and CDR2 FNYEAQ come from the germline V gene. The CDR3 covers 16 residues. J gave up 2 bases and V 1 base, and 1 base lay outside the gene matches. Study-level results: Recipient T cells and thymic progenitors that survived were the source of the high TCRbeta diversity seen at day 60 in some patients. It was newly produced T cells that mostly accounted for T-cell counts and diversity one year after transplant. The origin of alpha-beta T cells about two months after transplant was reportedly several hundred expanded graft clones.

The library targeted TCRbeta and was prepared with unique molecular identifiers. From the PCR reads, TCRdb called clonotypes with MiXCR, one entry per CDR3 protein. The data hold over 200,000 distinct CDR3 sequences, with 11% observed a single time. Here the sequenced sample was PBMCs, taken before TCRalphabeta/CD19-depleted stem cell transplant. J is TRBJ2-2 and V is TRBV7-6; 10 bases match TRBD2. The TCR comes from a child under two years old with acute myeloid leukemia, due to receive a stem cell transplant. The DNA of the CDR3 is TGTGCCAGCAGCTTAGGGACTAGCGGTAACACCGGGGAGCTGTTTTTT. As protein: CASSLGTSGNTGELFF.